Given below is one T cell receptor (beta chain) in context. What it binds is unknown. During cDNA synthesis, UMIs that each contained a 6-nucleotide sample barcode were added by means of template switching. From its re-call of the 5' RACE reads, TCRdb lists each CDR3 protein once, without DNA. The data include over 200,000 distinct CDR3 sequences; the top ten clones carry around 7.7%. The CDR3 is made up of 14 amino acids. CDR1 MDHEN and CDR2 SYDVKM come from the germline V gene. The sample originates from a study of monozygotic twins with inflammatory bowel disease. Points from the study as a whole: Especially with disease activity, IBD patients had fewer clonotypes in common with others than healthy twins did.

Sequencing used blood. This chain joins TRBV28 and TRBJ2-6. The sequence derives from a human donor with ulcerative colitis or Crohn's disease, or a healthy co-twin of an affected twin (not recorded which). CDR3 sequence: CASSASSGANVLTF.